This T cell receptor beta chain was sequenced during a study of CD8 T cells in Susac syndrome. With random hexamers, reverse transcription was performed on about 0.5 to 1 ug of RNA. One entry per CDR3 protein results from TCRdb running MiXCR on the immunoSEQ multiplex PCR reads. The sample includes 150,000 or so distinct CDR3 sequences, 95% of them seen just once. Overall study results and limits: Repertoires of Susac syndrome CD4+ T cells lacked clonal expansion.

With regard to this clonotype: Its antigen is as yet unknown.

Germline loops: CDR1 LNHNV, CDR2 YYDKDF (reference sequence). V was pared by 2 bases and J by 5 bases, with 9 bases between. The CDR3 is 13 amino acids. This clonotype originated in a human donor with Susac syndrome. The sequencing input was CD4+ T cells from PBMCs. The rearrangement joins TRBV15 to TRBJ2-5; the D is unclear. DNA of the CDR3: TGTGCCACCAGCAGACCTCCAACGGAGACCCAGTACTTC. Protein: CATSRPPTETQYF.